Listed below are T cell receptor beta chains from one sample, sequenced in a study of T cells after yellow fever vaccination. TCRdb redid the calling of the 5' RACE reads with MiXCR, one entry per CDR3 protein. Here the sample spans about 310,000 distinct CDR3 sequences, 3% to 4.5% being singletons. Sequenced material: PBMCs, taken on the day of the yellow fever booster vaccination. The source is a man younger than 35 who received the YFV17D yellow fever vaccine. Both conserved end residues are part of each CDR3. The D gene is left open where the match is weak. Size values are once, few and many counts, or a class for expanded clones, and some rows have none.

v_call	j_call	clone_size	d_call	cdr3_aa	cdr3_nt
TRBV5-1	TRBJ2-1	few	NA	CASSAQLGRPYNEQFF	TGCGCCAGCAGCGCCCAACTTGGGAGGCCTTACAATGAGCAGTTCTTC
TRBV7-9	TRBJ1-2	NA	NA	CASSSSGWGGYGYTF	TGTGCCAGCAGCTCCTCTGGCTGGGGGGGCTATGGCTACACCTTC
TRBV9	TRBJ2-1	NA	NA	CASSARQKGGHEQFF	TGTGCCAGCAGCGCACGACAGAAGGGCGGGCATGAGCAGTTCTTC
TRBV29-1	TRBJ1-1	many	NA	CSVAGGNTEAFF	TGCAGCGTTGCGGGCGGGAACACTGAAGCTTTCTTT
TRBV12-3/TRBV12-4	TRBJ2-5	few	TRBD1	CASSSPGQRQETQYF	TGTGCCAGCAGTAGTCCGGGACAGAGACAAGAGACCCAGTACTTC
TRBV12-3/TRBV12-4	TRBJ2-7	few	NA	CASSLIWDGGVYEQYF	TGTGCCAGCAGTTTGATCTGGGACGGTGGGGTCTACGAGCAGTACTTC
TRBV5-1	TRBJ2-1	few	TRBD2	CASSFFTGGPDNEQFF	TGCGCCAGCAGCTTTTTTACGGGGGGGCCGGACAATGAGCAGTTCTTC
TRBV4-2	TRBJ2-4	many	NA	CASSQEERENIQYF	TGTGCCAGCAGCCAAGAGGAAAGGGAAAACATTCAGTACTTC
TRBV5-6	TRBJ1-1	many	NA	CASSFGGSIAEAFF	TGTGCCAGCAGCTTCGGCGGCTCTATCGCTGAAGCTTTCTTT
TRBV27	TRBJ2-3	many	TRBD1	CASSFMGPGQGLGFTDTQYF	TGTGCCAGCAGTTTTATGGGTCCGGGACAGGGTTTGGGATTCACAGATACGCAGTATTTT
TRBV10-3	TRBJ2-2	few	NA	CAISQVDDTGELFF	TGTGCCATCAGCCAGGTAGACGACACCGGGGAGCTGTTTTTT
TRBV19	TRBJ1-1	many	NA	CASSRRGANTEAFF	TGTGCCAGTAGTCGGCGGGGAGCTAACACTGAAGCTTTCTTT
TRBV7-2	TRBJ2-3	NA	TRBD2	CASSQGLAGDDPDTQYF	TGTGCCAGCAGTCAAGGACTAGCGGGAGACGATCCAGATACGCAGTATTTT
TRBV5-1	TRBJ2-6	many	TRBD1	CASSPRDSLLGANVLTF	TGCGCCAGCAGCCCAAGGGACAGCCTTCTTGGGGCCAACGTCCTGACTTTC
TRBV12-3/TRBV12-4	TRBJ1-4	many	TRBD1	CASSGDRGRTNEKLFF	TGTGCCAGCAGTGGTGACAGGGGGCGGACTAATGAAAAACTGTTTTTT
TRBV10-3	TRBJ1-6	NA	NA	CAISEFEEGNNSPLHF	TGTGCCATCAGTGAGTTTGAGGAGGGCAATAATTCACCCCTCCACTTT
TRBV5-1	TRBJ2-1	NA	TRBD1	CASSLGQGGRNEQFF	TGCGCCAGCAGTCTGGGACAGGGGGGGAGGAATGAGCAGTTCTTC
TRBV4-3	TRBJ2-1	many	NA	CASSQDLLPGLVNEQFF	TGCGCCAGCAGCCAAGACCTCCTCCCCGGGTTAGTCAATGAGCAGTTCTTC
TRBV10-3	TRBJ2-5	NA	NA	CAISDQGQQGTQYF	TGTGCCATCAGTGATCAAGGGCAGCAGGGGACCCAGTACTTC
TRBV20-1	TRBJ1-5	few	TRBD1	CSASRGQLQPQHF	TGCAGTGCTAGCAGGGGGCAGCTGCAGCCCCAGCATTTT
TRBV7-2	TRBJ1-1	few	NA	CASSPRGRGAVRGTEAFF	TGTGCCAGCAGCCCGCGGGGCCGCGGGGCTGTTCGGGGCACTGAAGCTTTCTTT
TRBV5-1	TRBJ2-3	many	NA	CASSFTSGGTDTQYF	TGCGCCAGCAGCTTCACCTCAGGGGGCACAGATACGCAGTATTTT
TRBV10-3	TRBJ1-1	NA	NA	CAISDRANTEAFF	TGTGCCATCAGTGACAGAGCGAACACTGAAGCTTTCTTT
TRBV7-9	TRBJ2-5	many	NA	CASSSQRGAGETQYF	TGTGCCAGCAGCTCCCAAAGGGGGGCCGGGGAGACCCAGTACTTC
TRBV5-1	TRBJ1-5	many	TRBD1	CASSQTGTGGGQPQHF	TGCGCCAGCAGCCAAACCGGGACAGGGGGCGGTCAGCCCCAGCATTTT
TRBV7-2	TRBJ2-1	many	TRBD1	CASSHRDRGRNEQFF	TGTGCCAGCAGCCACCGGGACAGGGGTAGGAATGAGCAGTTCTTC
TRBV19	TRBJ2-6	NA	TRBD1	CATSSRQGSGANVLTF	TGTGCCACCAGTTCCAGACAGGGATCTGGGGCCAACGTCCTGACTTTC
TRBV6-4	TRBJ1-2	many	NA	CASSDQRWGYTF	TGTGCCAGCAGTGACCAGCGGTGGGGCTACACCTTC
TRBV5-1	TRBJ1-2	few	NA	CASSLDATRGSEGYTF	TGCGCCAGCAGCTTGGATGCTACCAGGGGCTCGGAGGGCTACACCTTC
TRBV6-6	TRBJ1-5	NA	NA	CASSYGGGGQPQHF	TGTGCCAGCAGTTACGGGGGCGGTGGCCAGCCCCAGCATTTT
TRBV2	TRBJ2-5	few	NA	CASKQYQETQYF	TGTGCCAGCAAACAGTACCAAGAGACCCAGTACTTC
TRBV29-1	TRBJ2-2	few	TRBD2	CSALGASGGASGELFF	TGCAGCGCCCTCGGGGCTAGCGGGGGGGCGAGCGGGGAGCTGTTTTTT
TRBV9	TRBJ2-1	NA	NA	CASSVRYNEQFF	TGTGCCAGCAGCGTGAGGTACAATGAGCAGTTCTTC
TRBV7-6	TRBJ2-3	few	NA	CASSPCSCFSTDTQYF	TGTGCCAGCAGCCCTTGCAGTTGCTTTAGCACAGATACGCAGTATTTT
TRBV18	TRBJ1-4	many	TRBD1	CASSPEDRGEKLFF	TGTGCCAGCTCACCGGAGGACAGGGGGGAAAAACTGTTTTTT
TRBV6-4	TRBJ2-2	few	TRBD1	CASSDKTGGPGELFF	TGTGCCAGCAGTGACAAGACAGGGGGCCCCGGGGAGCTGTTTTTT